The 8 T cell receptor beta chains listed next were all sequenced from one sample in a study of blood T cell repertoires in COVID-19. Using immunoSEQ multiplex PCR, the repertoire was profiled, and TCRdb retains in-frame clones only, with some absent. In the table there are around 250,000 clones, approximately 91% of which are singletons. Sequencing was carried out using peripheral blood. All receptors come from a human donor in a cohort sampled during active COVID-19.

This sequence joins TRBV28 and TRBJ1-5; perhaps TRBD1 as D (6 bases). The V gene's germline CDR1 is MDHEN and CDR2 SYDVKM. V was cut by 8 bases and J by 5 bases, with 19 bases left in between. CDR3 length equals 15 residues. The DNA of the CDR3 is TGTGCCAGCTCCCTGGGGGGGGCGTTGCATCAGCCCCAGCATTTT. Its protein is CASSLGGALHQPQHF.

The CDR3 region is CASTPTFTDTQYF. The CDR3 region has the DNA TGTGCCAGCACCCCGACTTTCACAGATACGCAGTATTTT. J is TRBJ2-3 and V is TRBV9; D is ambiguous. The CDR3 totals 13 residues. The V gene's germline CDR1 is SGDLS and CDR2 YYNGEE. V was pared by 6 bases and J by 2 bases, with 10 bases between.

This clone occurred once. The V and J genes are TRBV7-9 and TRBJ2-3; the match to TRBD2 covers 12 bases. The CDR3 contains 16 residues. Germline loops: CDR1 SEHNR, CDR2 FQNEAQ (reference sequence). After removal of 5 bases from V and 4 bases from J, the junction contained 7 bases not matched to a gene. CDR3: CASSGTSGGRPDTQYF. The CDR3 DNA sequence: TGTGCCAGCAGCGGCACTAGCGGGGGGCGGCCAGATACGCAGTATTTT.

As DNA, the CDR3 is TGTGCCAGCAGTGAGGGGGGGACAGGACATGCAACTAATGAAAAACTGTTTTTT. Translated: CASSEGGTGHATNEKLFF. V and J are TRBV28 and TRBJ1-4; TRBD1 aligns across 8 bases. Germline V gene lookup returns CDR1 MDHEN and CDR2 SYDVKM. The CDR3 contains 18 residues. V lost 5 bases, J lost 0 bases, and 11 bases stayed unmatched.

The chain carries TRBV6-5 and TRBJ1-2, with 9 bases that match TRBD1. CDR1 and CDR2 from the germline V gene are MNHEY and SVGAGI. The CDR3 sequence is 13 residues long. Trimming at V came to 5 bases and at J to 5 bases, leaving 3 bases not matched to a gene. The CDR3 sequence: CASSRGTGYGYTF. Written as DNA, the CDR3 is TGTGCCAGCAGTCGGGGGACAGGGTATGGCTACACCTTC.

The rearrangement links TRBV6-2 or TRBV6-3 to TRBJ1-3; D unclear. Trimming left V 5 bases short and J 0 bases short, with 14 bases between. Looked up from germline, CDR1 is MNHEY and CDR2 is SVGEGT. The CDR3 runs 16 residues. The CDR3 coding sequence is TGTGCCAGCAGTACCAAAATAGAGGGCTCTGGAAACACCATATATTTT. Its protein product is CASSTKIEGSGNTIYF.

This chain uses TRBV19 with TRBJ2-7; maybe TRBD2 (6 bases). Looked up from germline, CDR1 is LNHDA and CDR2 is SQIVND (reference sequence). V was pared by 5 bases and J by 5 bases, with 19 bases between. The CDR3 contains 15 residues. For the CDR3, the DNA is TGTGCCAGTAGTTTTCGGGGGTATCGATCGGACGAGCAGTACTTC. Translated: CASSFRGYRSDEQYF.

This clone was counted a few times. The rearrangement joins TRBV28 to TRBJ2-1, with D maybe TRBD1 (5 bases). CDR1 MDHEN and CDR2 SYDVKM come from the germline V gene. The CDR3 is 11 residues long. Trimming cost V 5 bases and J 11 bases, with 10 bases left between them. CDR3 amino acids: CASSRTDKQFF. The CDR3 region has the DNA TGTGCCAGCAGTCGGACGGACAAGCAGTTCTTC.